This T cell receptor beta chain is from a study of cytomegalovirus exposure and HLA in healthy donors. For the study at large: Early released data comprised tens of millions of unique TCRs from HLA-typed donors.

Study conclusions and caveats: The study reported that TCR beta sequences accurately predicted HLA-A and HLA-B alleles in most subjects. In an earlier analysis, about 87% or about 30%: the productive usage of most TCR beta V segments.

Germline CDR1 SEHNR, CDR2 FQNEAQ (reference sequence). There are 19 residues in the CDR3. Unmatched junction bases numbered 10, after V lost 0 bases and J lost 1 base. A remark on this clone: Its antigen remains unknown.

PCR used 60 Vbeta primers and 13 Jbeta primers. Clones were sequenced by immunoSEQ multiplex PCR, and TCRdb holds only the in-frame ones, with some missing. The table has over 140,000 clones, 80% seen once; the top ten hold less than 3%. Sequences were obtained from PBMCs. This TCR derives from a man over 45 in good health and CMV-seronegative. The chain employs TRBV7-9 and TRBJ2-5; 11 nucleotides line up with TRBD1. CDR3 amino acids: CASSLAIGQGALGQETQYF. CDR3 DNA sequence: TGTGCCAGCAGCTTAGCGATTGGACAGGGGGCCTTGGGCCAAGAGACCCAGTACTTC.